These T cell receptor beta chains were read from a single sample in a study of T cells in Graves' hyperthyroidism and ophthalmopathy. Each CDR3 protein is one row after TCRdb ran MiXCR on the multiplex PCR reads. The sample shows about 480,000 distinct CDR3 sequences, 14% of them seen only once. The sequencing input was blood. All receptors derive from a young woman with Graves' hyperthyroidism. Each CDR3 is given with its conserved first and last residue. The order of the fields is D gene, J gene, clone size, V gene, CDR3 DNA, CDR3 protein. D genes are given only for firm matches. Where a row states a size, it is once, few, many or the class of an expanded clone; other rows omit it.

TRBD2 | TRBJ2-1 | many | TRBV7-2 | TGTGCCAGCAGCTGGGGAGGGCAGTCCTACAATGAGCAGTTCTTC | CASSWGGQSYNEQFF
TRBD1 | TRBJ1-1 | many | TRBV27 | TGTGCCAGCAGTACAGGGGGCTTTGAAGCTTTCTTT | CASSTGGFEAFF
TRBD2 | TRBJ2-2 | - | TRBV20-1 | TGCAGTGCTAGAGCGCAGCCATTAGCGGGAGCGAACACCGGGGAGCTGTTTTTT | CSARAQPLAGANTGELFF
- | TRBJ2-3 | many | TRBV12-3/TRBV12-4 | TGTGCCAGCAGTTTCACCGGGGGAGTGTTTGGAGATACGCAGTATTTT | CASSFTGGVFGDTQYF
TRBD2 | TRBJ2-7 | many | TRBV12-3/TRBV12-4 | TGTGCCAGCAGAAAAACTAGCGACGAGCAGTACTTC | CASRKTSDEQYF
TRBD2 | TRBJ2-3 | many | TRBV11-3 | TGTGCCAGCAGCTTATTGAGCGGGAGGGAAACAGATACGCAGTATTTT | CASSLLSGRETDTQYF
- | TRBJ2-2 | many | TRBV12-3/TRBV12-4 | TGTGCCAGCAGTTTAAGACTGGCTTCCAACACCGGGGAGCTGTTTTTT | CASSLRLASNTGELFF
- | TRBJ1-1 | - | TRBV5-5 | TGTGCCAGCAAGGGGGGGTCGGGATCCACTGAAGCTTTCTTT | CASKGGSGSTEAFF
- | TRBJ2-7 | many | TRBV28 | TGTGCCAGCAGTTTATGGGCAGGGACGACTAACCACTACGAGCAGTACTTC | CASSLWAGTTNHYEQYF
TRBD2 | TRBJ2-7 | many | TRBV19 | TGTGCCAGTAGTATCTTAGGCGGGAGCTCCTACGAGCAGTACTTC | CASSILGGSSYEQYF
- | TRBJ1-4 | many | TRBV5-1 | TGCGCCAGCAGCCCCTGGGGTATAACTAATGAAAAACTGTTTTTT | CASSPWGITNEKLFF
- | TRBJ2-1 | many | TRBV7-2 | TGTGCCAGCAGCCCAGCGCCAGACGCCTACAATGAGCAGTTCTTC | CASSPAPDAYNEQFF
- | TRBJ1-3 | - | TRBV7-9 | TGTGCCAGCAGCTTAAAGGACTCCGACTCTGGAAACACCATATATTTT | CASSLKDSDSGNTIYF
TRBD1 | TRBJ1-1 | many | TRBV12-3/TRBV12-4 | TGTGCCAGCAGTGTCCGAGGGACAGGGGCCCCGAACACTGAAGCTTTCTTT | CASSVRGTGAPNTEAFF
- | TRBJ1-3 | many | TRBV19 | TGTGCCAGTCTAGCGACCTTCTCGGATTCTGGAAACACCATATATTTT | CASLATFSDSGNTIYF
- | TRBJ2-5 | many | TRBV9 | TGTGCCAGCAGCGTAGGAGTTAGTGGGCGAGGAGAGACCCAGTACTTC | CASSVGVSGRGETQYF
- | TRBJ1-2 | many | TRBV12-3/TRBV12-4 | TGTGCCAGCAGTTCGGAACTGGGGGGGGCGCTGGCCTATGGCTACACCTTC | CASSSELGGALAYGYTF
- | TRBJ2-5 | once | TRBV6-1 | TGTGCCAGCACCACAGGTCTAGAGACCCAGTACTTC | CASTTGLETQYF
- | TRBJ2-3 | many | TRBV20-1 | TGCAGTGTCCTTCCGGAGGCGGATACGCAGTATTTT | CSVLPEADTQYF
TRBD1 | TRBJ2-7 | - | TRBV29-1 | TGCAGCGTTCAAGCCGGACAGGGTTCCCACGAGCAGTACTTC | CSVQAGQGSHEQYF
TRBD2 | TRBJ2-1 | many | TRBV27 | TGTGCCAGCAACTCTTACCCCCCTTTAGCGGGAGGTTACAATGAGCAGTTCTTC | CASNSYPPLAGGYNEQFF
TRBD2 | TRBJ2-1 | many | TRBV10-3 | TGTGCCATCAGTGAAACTAGCGGGAAAAACAATGAGCAGTTCTTC | CAISETSGKNNEQFF
TRBD1 | TRBJ2-1 | many | TRBV6-1 | TGTGCCAGCAGTTTCCGGGACAGAATTTACAATGAGCAGTTCTTC | CASSFRDRIYNEQFF
TRBD2 | TRBJ2-3 | - | TRBV7-3 | TGTGCCAGCAGCTTAACAGCGGGAGGGCCGACAGATACGCAGTATTTT | CASSLTAGGPTDTQYF
TRBD2 | TRBJ2-5 | - | TRBV2 | TGTGCCAGCAGGCAAACTAGCGGGAGAAGGAAAGAGACCCAGTACTTC | CASRQTSGRRKETQYF
- | TRBJ2-1 | - | TRBV7-9 | TGTGCCAGCAGCCTTGGACTCCCTGTCTACTGGAATGAGCAGTTCTTC | CASSLGLPVYWNEQFF
TRBD1 | TRBJ2-7 | few | TRBV7-9 | TGTGCCAGCAGCTTAAACCGGGACAGGGTTTCGGACGAGCAGTACTTC | CASSLNRDRVSDEQYF
- | TRBJ2-3 | many | TRBV2 | TGTGCCAGCACCCTCCTAGCGACCTCCACAGATACGCAGTATTTT | CASTLLATSTDTQYF
- | TRBJ2-2 | many | TRBV24-1 | TGTGCCACCAGTGATTCGGACATTTCGAACACCGGGGAGCTGTTTTTT | CATSDSDISNTGELFF
- | TRBJ2-2 | many | TRBV5-5 | TGTGCCAGCAGCTTGGCCGGGCTAGCCGGGGAGCTGTTTTTT | CASSLAGLAGELFF
TRBD1 | TRBJ1-1 | - | TRBV6-1 | TGTGCCAGCAGAACAGGGGTGGGGAACACTGAAGCTTTCTTT | CASRTGVGNTEAFF
- | TRBJ1-1 | many | TRBV11-3 | TGTGCCAGCAGCTTAGATCATAACACTGAAGCTTTCTTT | CASSLDHNTEAFF